This section outlines one T cell receptor beta chain sequence together with its context. Its specificity is unknown. Data came from immunoSEQ multiplex PCR; TCRdb stores just in-frame clones and leaves some out. The sample includes hundreds of thousands of clones, roughly 96% seen only once; the top ten take roughly 0.1%. This CDR3 contains 20 residues. The junction had 23 bases not matched to a gene; V was cut back by 4 bases and J by 3 bases. From germline, CDR1 is SGHNT and CDR2 YYREEE (reference sequence). This sample is drawn from a study of shared clonotypes between healthy human individuals. General study results and limits: Shared clonotypes: about 5.3% naive CD4, approximately 3.4% naive CD8, less than 2.5% memory CD4, under 0.45% memory CD8.

Terminally differentiated effector memory CD45RA+ cells were excluded from the naive CD8 cells, which were CD45RO-negative and positively selected for CCR7. The rearrangement links TRBV5-4 to TRBJ1-2; the match to TRBD1 covers 8 bases. The TCR comes from a woman aged 25 to 39 in good health. Sequencing input: naive CD8+ T cells sorted from blood. CDR3 loop: CASSVELWGQESSGDYGYTF. CDR3 DNA: TGTGCCAGCAGCGTTGAGTTATGGGGACAGGAATCCTCAGGGGACTATGGCTACACCTTC.